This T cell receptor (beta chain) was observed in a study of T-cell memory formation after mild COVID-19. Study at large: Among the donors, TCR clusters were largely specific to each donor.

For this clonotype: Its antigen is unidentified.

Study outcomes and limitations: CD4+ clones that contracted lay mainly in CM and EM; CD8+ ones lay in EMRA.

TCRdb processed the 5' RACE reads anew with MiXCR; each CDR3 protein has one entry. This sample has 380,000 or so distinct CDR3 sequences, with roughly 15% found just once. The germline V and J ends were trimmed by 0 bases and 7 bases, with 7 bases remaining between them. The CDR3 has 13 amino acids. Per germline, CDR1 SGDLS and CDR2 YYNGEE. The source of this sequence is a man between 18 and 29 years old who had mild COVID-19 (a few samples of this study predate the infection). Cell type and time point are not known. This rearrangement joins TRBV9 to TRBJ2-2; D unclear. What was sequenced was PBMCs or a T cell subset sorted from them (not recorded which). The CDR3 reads CASSVGVGGELFF. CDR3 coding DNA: TGTGCCAGCAGCGTAGGTGTGGGCGGGGAGCTGTTTTTT. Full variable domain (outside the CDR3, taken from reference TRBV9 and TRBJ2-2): DSGVTQTPKHLITATGQRVTLRCSPRSGDLSVYWYQQSLDQGLQFLIQYYNGEERAKGNILERFSAQQFPDLHSELNLSSLELGDSALYFCASSVGVGGELFFGEGSRLTVL.